The 20 T cell receptor beta chains in this list originate from one sample, sequenced in a study of OX40 agonist ivuxolimab in advanced cancers. Produced via immunoSEQ multiplex PCR; TCRdb's table is partial and in-frame only. The sample lists 45,000 to 50,000 clones, roughly nine tenths occurring once. Here the sequenced sample was CD4+ or CD8+ T cells sorted from blood, taken in a trial of the OX40 agonist ivuxolimab. These TCRs come from an adult with an advanced solid tumor such as melanoma, head and neck, liver or kidney cancer.

This chain's CDR3 is CASSLPNQPQHF. The CDR3, as DNA: TGTGCCAGCAGCTTGCCCAATCAGCCCCAGCATTTT. This rearrangement joins TRBV5-8 to TRBJ1-5; D not resolved. In germline, CDR1 is SGHTS, CDR2 YDEGEE. Trimming pared 1 base from V and 3 bases from J, leaving 2 bases between. The CDR3 has 12 residues.

This sequence joins TRBV7-2 and TRBJ1-2; D not resolved. V was pared by 5 bases and J by 3 bases, with 10 bases between. CDR1 and CDR2 (germline): SGHTA, FQGNSA. This CDR3 has 13 residues. CDR3 DNA: TGTGCCAGCAGCCCTACCGGTTACTATGGCTACACCTTC. It is translated as CASSPTGYYGYTF.

This clone was counted a few times. The rearrangement uses TRBV11-2 and TRBJ2-7, with 8 bases matching TRBD2. With 5 bases clipped from V and 7 bases from J, the junction kept 7 bases outside the gene matches. The CDR3 covers 13 residues. The V gene's germline CDR1 is SGHAT and CDR2 FQNNGV. CDR3 in amino acids: CASSPVSGGEQYF. The DNA of the CDR3 is TGTGCCAGCAGCCCTGTTTCGGGGGGGGAGCAGTACTTC.

The chain joins TRBV7-9 to TRBJ1-1, with TRBD1 matching 7 bases. CDR1 is SEHNR, CDR2 FQNEAQ, per germline (reference sequence). The CDR3 has 15 residues. V shed 6 bases, J shed 4 bases, and the junction held 11 bases outside the gene matches. CDR3 residues: CASRSRQGPSTEAFF. DNA for the CDR3: TGTGCCAGCAGGTCTCGACAGGGCCCTTCCACTGAAGCTTTCTTT.

This rearrangement joins TRBV19 to TRBJ1-5, with D uncertain. From germline, CDR1 is LNHDA and CDR2 SQIVND (reference sequence). Trimming stripped 4 bases from V and 5 bases from J, with 15 bases between. CDR3 length: 15 amino acids. In DNA, the CDR3 is TGTGCCAGTAGTACAACACTCTCAGCGGATCAGCCCCAGCATTTT. This translates into CASSTTLSADQPQHF.

The chain is built from TRBV7-3 and TRBJ2-1, with TRBD2 as a possible D gene (6 bases). V gave up 5 bases and J gave up 6 bases, with 20 bases separating them. CDR3 size: 16 residues. Per the germline V gene, CDR1 is SGHTA and CDR2 is FQGTGA. The CDR3 nucleotides are TGTGCCAGCAGCCTATGGAGGGCTAGCGTACGCAATGAGCAGTTCTTC. Its translation: CASSLWRASVRNEQFF.

The chain has TRBV9 and TRBJ2-1, with D possibly matching TRBD1 (6 bases). This CDR3 comprises 13 residues. Trimming cost V 0 bases and J 9 bases, with 10 bases left between them. The germline V gene has CDR1 SGDLS and CDR2 YYNGEE. The CDR3 bases are TGTGCCAGCAGCGTAGTAAGAGGGGGTGAGCAGTTCTTC. This sequence encodes CASSVVRGGEQFF.

This clone was seen only once. The chain carries TRBV13 and TRBJ2-2; the match to TRBD1 covers 7 bases. Losses at the gene ends were 5 bases for V and 3 bases for J; bases not matched to a gene: 3. This CDR3 has 14 residues. The germline CDR1 and CDR2 sequences are PRHDT and FYEKMQ (reference sequence). The CDR3, as DNA: TGTGCCAGCAGCATAACAGGGGACACCGGGGAGCTGTTTTTT. Its protein is CASSITGDTGELFF. The full variable domain, rest sourced from reference TRBV13 and TRBJ2-2, is AAGVIQSPRHLIKEKRETATLKCYPIPRHDTVYWYQQGPGQDPQFLISFYEKMQSDKGSIPDRFSAQQFSDYHSELNMSSLELGDSALYFCASSITGDTGELFFGEGSRLTVL.

The chain links TRBV5-4 to TRBJ1-6; no clear D. V lost 0 bases and J lost 9, with 10 bases in between. Germline V gene sequence: CDR1 SGHNT, CDR2 YYREEE (reference sequence). CDR3 size: 14 residues. CDR3 bases: TGTGCCAGCAGCTTGGGACATGGAGGTTCACCCCTCCACTTT. Its translation: CASSLGHGGSPLHF.

J is TRBJ2-7 and V is TRBV7-9, with 8 nucleotides matching TRBD1. The CDR3 extends over 16 amino acids. The V gene end was trimmed by 4 bases and the J gene end by 3 bases; junction bases not matched to a gene: 11. Germline V gene lookup returns CDR1 SEHNR and CDR2 FQNEAQ (reference sequence). CDR3 bases: TGTGCCAGCAGCTCGCCCGGGACAGGAGATTTCTACGAGCAGTACTTC. Amino acid sequence: CASSSPGTGDFYEQYF.

The rearrangement links TRBV29-1 to TRBJ2-7; 12 nucleotides line up with TRBD1. Losses at the gene ends were 7 bases for V and 5 bases for J; bases not matched to a gene: 12. The CDR3 contains 15 residues. Germline lookup yields CDR1 SQVTM and CDR2 ANQGSEA. The CDR3 region has the DNA TGCAGCGCCGGGACAGGGGGCGGATTTGTGGACGAGCAGTACTTC. Residues: CSAGTGGGFVDEQYF.

This clone was seen a single time. V usage is TRBV19 and J usage is TRBJ2-1, with 10 nucleotides matching TRBD1. Germline V lookup: CDR1 LNHDA, CDR2 SQIVND (reference sequence). There are 19 residues in the CDR3. The V and J ends lost 8 bases and 2 bases, in that order; junction bases with no gene match: 18. CDR3 loop: CASLPGQGMRGVPYNEQFF. The DNA of the CDR3 is TGTGCCAGTCTCCCGGGACAGGGGATGAGAGGTGTCCCCTACAATGAGCAGTTCTTC.

V is TRBV9 and J is TRBJ2-7; 7 nucleotides match TRBD2. Trimming took 2 bases from V and 5 from J; bases not matched to a gene: 10. Germline V gene lookup returns CDR1 SGDLS and CDR2 YYNGEE. The length of the CDR3 is 15 residues. For the CDR3, the DNA is TGTGCCAGCAGCGTGGAGGGAGGGCCGAAAAACGAGCAGTACTTC. Protein product: CASSVEGGPKNEQYF.

This sequence joins TRBV4-3 and TRBJ1-4, with 11 bases that match TRBD1. CDR3 length equals 16 residues. After removal of 5 bases from V and 1 base from J, the junction contained 3 bases not matched to a gene. CDR1 and CDR2 from the germline V gene are LGHNA and YSLEER. This CDR3 reads CASSTDRGRTNEKLFF. As DNA, the CDR3 is TGCGCCAGCAGCACGGACAGGGGGCGAACTAATGAAAAACTGTTTTTT.

The chain recombines TRBV4-2 with TRBJ1-3, with 8 nucleotides matching TRBD1. CDR1 LGHNA and CDR2 YNFKEQ come from the germline V gene. With V trimmed by 0 bases and J by 8 bases, 3 bases remained unmatched. This CDR3 spans 14 amino acids. This CDR3 is CASSQEDRGYTIYF. CDR3 DNA: TGTGCCAGCAGCCAAGAAGACAGGGGATACACCATATATTTT.

This rearrangement joins TRBV7-9 to TRBJ1-1, with D tentatively TRBD1 (5 bases). The germline gives CDR1 SEHNR, CDR2 FQNEAQ (reference sequence). The CDR3 consists of 14 residues. V was shortened by 5 bases and J by 4 bases, with 14 bases between the two germline ends. The CDR3 spells CASSHPMGGTEAFF. CDR3 sequence (DNA): TGTGCCAGCAGCCACCCTATGGGGGGCACTGAAGCTTTCTTT.

The chain uses TRBV7-9 and TRBJ1-2; no clear D gene. CDR1 and CDR2 from the germline V gene are SEHNR and FQNEAQ (reference sequence). CDR3 length: 14 amino acids. The V gene lost 1 base and the J gene lost 4 bases, with 10 bases spanning the gap. In DNA form, the CDR3 reads TGTGCCAGCAGCTTAGTCGGGAGTTCCTATGGCTACACCTTC. Protein product: CASSLVGSSYGYTF.

This chain joins TRBV7-9 and TRBJ2-7; D remains unclear. Per germline, CDR1 SEHNR and CDR2 FQNEAQ (reference sequence). The CDR3 runs 13 residues. V dropped 0 bases and J dropped 5 bases, with 8 bases sitting between them. The CDR3 DNA is TGTGCCAGCAGCTTAGCACCCCCTAACGAGCAGTACTTC. Amino acids: CASSLAPPNEQYF.

The V gene is TRBV30, the J gene TRBJ2-3, with a possible D match to TRBD1 (6 bases). CDR1 GTSNPN and CDR2 SVGIG come from the germline V gene (reference sequence). V was trimmed by 1 base and J by 1 base, leaving 21 bases between them. This CDR3 contains 18 residues. Here the CDR3 DNA reads TGTGCCTGGAGTGCCCCTCTCCGGGACATTCAGCGCACAGATACGCAGTATTTT. Translated, it gives CAWSAPLRDIQRTDTQYF.

The chain combines TRBV9 with TRBJ1-5, with TRBD1 as a possible D gene (6 bases). The germline V and J ends were trimmed by 0 bases and 4 bases, with 11 bases remaining between them. Germline V gives CDR1 SGDLS, CDR2 YYNGEE. The CDR3 covers 15 residues. The chain's CDR3 is CASSVGGGLNQPQHF. The CDR3 nucleotides read TGTGCCAGCAGCGTAGGAGGGGGTCTAAATCAGCCCCAGCATTTT.